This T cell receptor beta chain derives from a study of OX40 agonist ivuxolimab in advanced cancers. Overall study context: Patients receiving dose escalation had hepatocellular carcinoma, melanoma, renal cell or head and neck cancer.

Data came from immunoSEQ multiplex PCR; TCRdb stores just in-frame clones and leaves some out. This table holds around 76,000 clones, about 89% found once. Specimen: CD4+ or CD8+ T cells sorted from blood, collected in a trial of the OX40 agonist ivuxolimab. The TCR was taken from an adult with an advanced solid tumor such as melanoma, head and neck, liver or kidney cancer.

This chain's CDR3 is CASSIGGGTVFF. As DNA, the CDR3 is TGTGCCAGTAGTATCGGAGGAGGGACGGTGTTTTTT. This sequence joins TRBV19 and TRBJ2-2; a weak D match, TRBD2 (6 bases). Trimming pared 3 bases from V and 15 bases from J, leaving 14 bases between. The germline CDR1 and CDR2 sequences are LNHDA and SQIVND (reference sequence). CDR3 length: 12 residues.